This T cell receptor beta chain was identified during a study of control samples from healthy donors and cancer patients. This CDR3 has 14 amino acids. The repertoire was sequenced with immunoSEQ multiplex PCR; TCRdb's copy has only in-frame clones and lacks some. Of about 110,000 clones in the sample, roughly 88% were seen once. The specimen sequenced was PBMCs. The source is a woman in her sixties with lung cancer. The chain carries TRBV21-1 and TRBJ2-1. TRBV21-1 is a known pseudogene. The CDR3 is CASSTKDSYNEQFF. CDR3 nucleotides: TGTGCCAGCAGCACCAAGGACTCCTACAATGAGCAGTTCTTC.